The present entry profiles one TCR beta chain with its context. This entry is derived from a study of technical replicates of blood from four donors. The V and J ends lost 10 bases and 0 bases respectively, with 16 bases between them. This CDR3 comprises 14 residues. CDR1 and CDR2 from the germline V gene are MNHNS and SASEGT. The assay was immunoSEQ multiplex PCR, and TCRdb's table has in-frame clones only and misses some. The top ten clones hold 0.34% of a sample with approximately 95,000 clones, approximately 95% of them seen once. The TCR originated in a human donor in good health. The chain carries TRBV6-1 and TRBJ2-7; tentatively, D is TRBD1 (6 bases). Sequencing used T cells isolated from PBMCs. The CDR3 here is CAIQGWLPSYEQYF. The DNA of the CDR3 is TGTGCCATCCAGGGGTGGCTACCCTCCTACGAGCAGTACTTC.